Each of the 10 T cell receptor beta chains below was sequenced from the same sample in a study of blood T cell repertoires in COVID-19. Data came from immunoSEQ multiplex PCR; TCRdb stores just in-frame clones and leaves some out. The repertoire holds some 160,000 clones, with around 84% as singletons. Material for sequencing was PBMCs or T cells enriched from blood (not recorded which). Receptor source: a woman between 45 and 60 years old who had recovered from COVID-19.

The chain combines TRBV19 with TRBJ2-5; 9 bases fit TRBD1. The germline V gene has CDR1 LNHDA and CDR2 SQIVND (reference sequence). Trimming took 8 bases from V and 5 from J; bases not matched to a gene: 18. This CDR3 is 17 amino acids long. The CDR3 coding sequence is TGTGCCAGTTCTGTCTTCCCGGGACAGGGAAGGAGGGAGACCCAGTACTTC. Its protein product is CASSVFPGQGRRETQYF.

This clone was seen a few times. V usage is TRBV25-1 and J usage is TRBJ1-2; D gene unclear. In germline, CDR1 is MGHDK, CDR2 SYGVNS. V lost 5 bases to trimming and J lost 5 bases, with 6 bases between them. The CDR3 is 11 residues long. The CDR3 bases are TGTGCCAGCAGTTACGCGTATGGCTACACCTTC. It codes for CASSYAYGYTF.

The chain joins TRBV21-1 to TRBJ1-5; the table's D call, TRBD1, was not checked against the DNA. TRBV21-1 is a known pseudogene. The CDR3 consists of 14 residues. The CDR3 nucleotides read TGTGCCAGCAGCAAGACAGGGGGAGTGAAGCCCCAGCATTTT. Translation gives CASSKTGGVKPQHF.

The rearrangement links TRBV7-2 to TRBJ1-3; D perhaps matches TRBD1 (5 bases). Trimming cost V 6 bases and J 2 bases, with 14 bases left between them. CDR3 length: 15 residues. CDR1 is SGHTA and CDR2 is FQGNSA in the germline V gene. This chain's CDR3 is CASRAQAGTGNTIYF. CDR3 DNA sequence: TGTGCCAGCAGGGCCCAGGCAGGGACTGGAAACACCATATATTTT.

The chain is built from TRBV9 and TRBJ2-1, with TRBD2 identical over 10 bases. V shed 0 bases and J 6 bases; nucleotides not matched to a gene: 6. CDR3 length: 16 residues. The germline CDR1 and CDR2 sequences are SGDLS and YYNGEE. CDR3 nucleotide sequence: TGTGCCAGCAGCGTAGTAGCTGGGACTAGCGCCAATGAGCAGTTCTTC. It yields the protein CASSVVAGTSANEQFF.

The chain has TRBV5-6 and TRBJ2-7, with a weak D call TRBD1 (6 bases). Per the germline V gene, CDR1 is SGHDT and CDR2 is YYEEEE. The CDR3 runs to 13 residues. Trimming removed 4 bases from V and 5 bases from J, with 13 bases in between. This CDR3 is CASSVRDTHEQYF. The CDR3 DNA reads TGTGCCAGCAGCGTACGGGACACCCACGAGCAGTACTTC. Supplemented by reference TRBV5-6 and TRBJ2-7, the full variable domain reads DAGVTQSPTHLIKTRGQQVTLRCSPKSGHDTVSWYQQALGQGPQFIFQYYEEEERQRGNFPDRFSGHQFPNYSSELNVNALLLGDSALYLCASSVRDTHEQYFGPGTRLTVT.

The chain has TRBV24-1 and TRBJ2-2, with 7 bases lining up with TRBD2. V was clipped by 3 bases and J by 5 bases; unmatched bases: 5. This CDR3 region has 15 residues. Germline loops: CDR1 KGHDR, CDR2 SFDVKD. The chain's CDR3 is CATSDTGRRTGELFF. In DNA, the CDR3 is TGTGCCACCAGTGATACCGGGAGGAGGACCGGGGAGCTGTTTTTT.

CDR3 in amino acids: CASSPGLVGETQYF. CDR3 DNA sequence: TGTGCCAGCAGTCCGGGACTAGTGGGAGAGACCCAGTACTTC. V usage is TRBV2 and J usage is TRBJ2-5, with 8 nucleotides matching TRBD2. This CDR3 comprises 14 residues. V trimming: 5 bases; J trimming: 4 bases; junction bases outside the gene matches: 6. CDR1 and CDR2 from the germline V gene are SNHLY and FYNNEI.

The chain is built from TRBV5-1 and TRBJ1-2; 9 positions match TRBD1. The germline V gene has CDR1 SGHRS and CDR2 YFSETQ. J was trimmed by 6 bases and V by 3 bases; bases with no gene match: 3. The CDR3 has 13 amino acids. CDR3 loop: CASSSQGANGYTF. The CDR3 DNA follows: TGCGCCAGCAGCTCACAGGGGGCTAATGGCTACACCTTC.

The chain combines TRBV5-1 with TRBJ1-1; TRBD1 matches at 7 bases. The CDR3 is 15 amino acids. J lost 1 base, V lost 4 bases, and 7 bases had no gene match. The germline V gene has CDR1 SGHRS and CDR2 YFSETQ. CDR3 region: CASSIQGQKNTEAFF. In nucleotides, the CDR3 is TGCGCCAGCAGCATACAGGGACAGAAGAACACTGAAGCTTTCTTT.